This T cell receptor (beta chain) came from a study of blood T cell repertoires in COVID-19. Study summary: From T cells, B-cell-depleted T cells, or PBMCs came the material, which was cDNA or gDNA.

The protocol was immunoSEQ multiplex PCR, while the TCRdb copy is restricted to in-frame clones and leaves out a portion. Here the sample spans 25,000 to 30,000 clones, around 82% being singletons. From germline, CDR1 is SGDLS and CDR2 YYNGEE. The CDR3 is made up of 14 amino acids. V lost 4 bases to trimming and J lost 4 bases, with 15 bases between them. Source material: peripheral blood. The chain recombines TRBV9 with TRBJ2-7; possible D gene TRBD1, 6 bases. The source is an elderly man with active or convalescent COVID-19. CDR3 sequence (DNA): TGTGCCAGCAGCCCAGGGGTACCTGATTACGAGCAGTACTTC. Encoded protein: CASSPGVPDYEQYF.